A single count supports the clone carrying this TCR beta chain. PCR amplification relied on 60 Vbeta primers (plus 13 Jbeta primers). The data were produced by immunoSEQ multiplex PCR, yet TCRdb's version contains in-frame clones alone and is incomplete. Of tens of thousands of clones listed, over 70% were seen once; the top ten hold over 7%. The data belong to a study of cytomegalovirus exposure and HLA in healthy donors. The CDR3 contains 14 residues. Germline lookup yields CDR1 SEHNR and CDR2 FQNEAQ (reference sequence). The V gene lost 5 bases and the J gene lost 4 bases, with 11 bases spanning the gap.

The sample consisted of PBMCs. The rearrangement joins TRBV7-9 to TRBJ2-2; the D gene is possibly TRBD1 (6 bases). The receptor was isolated from a man aged 55 to 70 in good health and CMV-seropositive. The CDR3 nucleotides are TGTGCCAGCAGCCGTGGACAGCGCACCGGGGAGCTGTTTTTT. This codes for CASSRGQRTGELFF.